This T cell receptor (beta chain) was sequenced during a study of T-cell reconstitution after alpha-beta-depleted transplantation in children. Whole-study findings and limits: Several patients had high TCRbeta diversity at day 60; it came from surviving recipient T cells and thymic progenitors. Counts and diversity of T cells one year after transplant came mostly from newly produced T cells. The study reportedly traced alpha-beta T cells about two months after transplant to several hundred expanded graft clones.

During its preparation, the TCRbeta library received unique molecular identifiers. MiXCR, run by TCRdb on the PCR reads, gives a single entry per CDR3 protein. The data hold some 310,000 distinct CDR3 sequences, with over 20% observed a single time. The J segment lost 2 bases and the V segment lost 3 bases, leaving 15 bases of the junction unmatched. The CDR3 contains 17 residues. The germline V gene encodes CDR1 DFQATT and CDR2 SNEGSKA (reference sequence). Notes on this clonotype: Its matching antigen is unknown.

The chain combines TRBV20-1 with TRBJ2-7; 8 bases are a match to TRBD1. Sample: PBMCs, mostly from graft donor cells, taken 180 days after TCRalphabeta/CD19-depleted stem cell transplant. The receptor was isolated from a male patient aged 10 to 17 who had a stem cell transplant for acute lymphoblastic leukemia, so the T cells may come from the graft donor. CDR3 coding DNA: TGCAGTGCTAGTAATCTACAGGGACAGGTGACTCCCTACGAGCAGTACTTC. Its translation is CSASNLQGQVTPYEQYF.